This T cell receptor beta chain was obtained from a study of tumor-infiltrating lymphocytes in primary liver carcinoma. At the level of the study: All lesions had stage T1-T3 N0M0 and 4.2 to 10 cm widths. Sample counts of productive TCRbeta reads spanned roughly 3.65 to 8 million; these counts were similar across tissue types.

Joint extraction of RNA and DNA used about 17-31 mg of bulk tissue that was unsorted. No treatment had been given to the patients, who were chronically infected with HBV. A word on this clonotype: Its antigen is undetermined. The junction does not match germline at one end; this may be a read error.

CDR3 length equals 15 residues. CDR1 and CDR2 (germline): LGHNA, YNFKEQ. Starting material of 400 to 600 ng total RNA yielded TCR beta cDNA via a constant-region primer. What produced the TCR beta libraries was three nested multiplex PCR rounds using slightly modified ARM-PCR. Running 10 cycles apiece, the first two PCR rounds relied on TRBV1-TRBV30 forward primers together with a C-beta reverse primer. Each CDR3 protein is one row after TCRdb ran MiXCR on the multiplex PCR reads. Of some 180,000 distinct CDR3 sequences listed, around 81% are singletons. Study-wide findings and caveats: Whereas tumor region pairs overlapped more, tumor-adjacent and tumor-blood pairs overlapped less.

This receptor was identified in a middle-aged man with primary liver carcinoma and hepatitis B virus infection. The chain combines TRBV4-2 with TRBJ2-5; 12 nucleotides match TRBD2. Input material: tumor tissue from primary liver carcinoma. CDR3 bases: TGTACCAGCATCCAGTCTAGGACTAGCGGGGCGGGGGTAAACTTC. Protein: CTSIQSRTSGAGVNF.